The TCR beta chain under discussion was sequenced for a study of T-cell reconstitution after alpha-beta-depleted transplantation in children. Whole-study results and caveats: Surviving recipient cells, namely T cells and thymic progenitors, were the source of high day-60 TCRbeta diversity in some patients.

Concerning this clonotype: Antigen: not known.

Per germline, CDR1 ENHRY and CDR2 SYGVKD. Unmatched junction bases numbered 15, after V lost 6 bases and J lost 5 bases. The CDR3 has 16 amino acids. TCRbeta library preparation incorporated unique molecular identifiers. TCRdb called the PCR reads again in MiXCR, with one record for every CDR3 protein. Here the sample spans more than 120,000 distinct CDR3 sequences, around 8.5% being singletons. The J gene is TRBJ1-1, the V gene TRBV10-3, with TRBD1 identical over 7 bases. The sample consisted of PBMCs, mostly from graft donor cells, taken 180 days after TCRalphabeta/CD19-depleted stem cell transplant. The receptor comes from a female patient aged 2-9 years who had a stem cell transplant for congenital amegakaryocytic thrombocytopenia, so the T cells may come from the graft donor. CDR3 region: CAISTGTVRGTTEAFF. CDR3 coding DNA: TGTGCCATCAGCACCGGGACAGTCCGGGGAACAACTGAAGCTTTCTTT.